The subject of this entry is one T cell receptor beta chain. What it recognizes is unknown. The donors were members of the validation cohort comprising approximately 110 subjects, separate from the roughly 640-subject first cohort. This record belongs to a study of cytomegalovirus exposure and HLA in healthy donors. Whole-study results and caveats: Using the classifier, cytomegalovirus status was reportedly diagnosed with high specificity and sensitivity. Specificity for CMV antigens was confirmed in vitro for three of the CMV-associated chains.

Sequencing used immunoSEQ multiplex PCR; TCRdb keeps in-frame clones, though not all of them. The data contain 150,000 to 200,000 clones, approximately 86% of them singletons. The TCR sequence derives from a woman aged 18 to 35 in good health and CMV-seronegative. Sequenced input: PBMCs.

In nucleotides, the CDR3 is TGTGCCATCAGTGACAGTTCCTACGAGCAGTACTTC. Translation: CAISDSSYEQYF. The V call is TRBV10-3, the J call TRBJ2-7; D not certain. With 3 bases removed from V and 1 base from J, the gap between germline ends came to 4 bases. The germline V gene encodes CDR1 ENHRY and CDR2 SYGVKD. The CDR3 is 12 residues long.